These T cell receptor beta chains were read from a single sample in a study of identical twins. TCRdb recomputed calls from the 5' RACE reads with MiXCR, one row per CDR3 protein. Of under 300,000 distinct CDR3 sequences in the sample, 5% to 7% are singletons; the top ten hold 14% to 15%. These same records also appear under a second study, on T cells expressing NK-cell markers.

The sequencing sample was made of CD8+ T cells sorted from blood. The receptor set was obtained from a woman under 30 in good health. CDR3s include the opening cysteine and the closing phenylalanine or tryptophan. Each record gives: D gene, clone size, V gene, J gene, CDR3 DNA, CDR3 protein. D genes are given only for firm matches. Part of the rows lack a size; the others show once, few, many or a class for expanded clones.

NA	few	TRBV7-9	TRBJ1-4	TGTGCCAGCAGCCCCACCGGGGGGGGCGGAGAAAAACTGTTTTTT	CASSPTGGGGEKLFF
TRBD2	many	TRBV4-3	TRBJ2-3	TGCGCCAGCAGCCAAGAACTAGCGGGAGACGTAGCAGATACGCAGTATTTT	CASSQELAGDVADTQYF
TRBD1	many	TRBV28	TRBJ1-1	TGTGCCAGCAGTCCGAGGGAGGGGGCAGGTCAAGCTTTCTTT	CASSPREGAGQAFF
TRBD2	few	TRBV29-1	TRBJ2-1	TGCAGCGTTGAAGATCGGGAGGCTAGCTCGAATGAGCAGTTCTTC	CSVEDREASSNEQFF
TRBD1	NA	TRBV9	TRBJ2-1	TGTGCCAGCAGCGGGGACAGGGGTCGGGATGAGCAGTTCTTC	CASSGDRGRDEQFF
NA	many	TRBV9	TRBJ1-6	TGTGCCAGCCCTGCGGGCTCCTATAATTCACCCCTCCACTTT	CASPAGSYNSPLHF
NA	few	TRBV14	TRBJ2-7	TGTGCCAGCAGTAACCCCAGGACGCGGGCAGATGAGCAGTACTTC	CASSNPRTRADEQYF
NA	few	TRBV3-1	TRBJ2-3	TGTGCCAGCAGCGGCTTAGAACCCCCAGATACGCAGTATTTT	CASSGLEPPDTQYF
TRBD1	few	TRBV7-9	TRBJ2-1	TGTGCCAGCAGCTCAATCAGACAGGGGGGAGGATACAATGAGCAGTTCTTC	CASSSIRQGGGYNEQFF
TRBD2	many	TRBV6-5	TRBJ2-1	TGTGCCAGCAGTTACCAAATGCGGGAGTATGGATACAATGAGCAGTTCTTC	CASSYQMREYGYNEQFF
TRBD2	NA	TRBV4-1	TRBJ2-1	TGCGCCAGCAGCCAACCTCATAGCGGGGGTTACTGCAATGAGCAGTTCTTC	CASSQPHSGGYCNEQFF
NA	few	TRBV4-3	TRBJ2-2	TGCGCCAGCAGCCAAGTTAGGGATCTCACCGGGGAGCTGTTTTTT	CASSQVRDLTGELFF
NA	NA	TRBV19	TRBJ2-7	TGTGCCAGTAGTGCCAGTTTGCACTCCTACGAGCAGTACTTC	CASSASLHSYEQYF
TRBD2	many	TRBV24-1	TRBJ2-1	TGTGCCACCAGTGACAGGACTAGCGGGAGGGTCAATGAGCAGTTCTTC	CATSDRTSGRVNEQFF
NA	NA	TRBV20-1	TRBJ1-4	TGCAGTGCTGGAGACGGTAATGAAAAACTGTTTTTT	CSAGDGNEKLFF
NA	few	TRBV18	TRBJ1-2	TGTGCCAGCTCACCCAGACAGGCTAACTATGGCTACACCTTC	CASSPRQANYGYTF
NA	NA	TRBV5-4	TRBJ2-5	TGTGCCAGCAGCTTGGGTGTGACGGAGGGGGAGACCCAGTACTTC	CASSLGVTEGETQYF
NA	NA	TRBV3-1	TRBJ2-1	TGTGCCTGCAGCCAACAGGTGGCGAGGATCTCTATCAATGAGCAGTTCTTC	CACSQQVARISINEQFF
NA	many	TRBV12-3/TRBV12-4	TRBJ2-3	TGTGCCAGCAGTTTAGGATTCTTAGGGGATACGCAGTATTTT	CASSLGFLGDTQYF
TRBD2	NA	TRBV27	TRBJ2-3	TGTGCCAGCAGTTTTAAAACTAGCGGGGGGGCGAGCACAGATACGCAGTATTTT	CASSFKTSGGASTDTQYF
NA	many	TRBV3-1	TRBJ2-1	TGTGCCAGCAGCCAAGGGCCGGGACGCGGAACTCACAATGAGCAGTTCTTC	CASSQGPGRGTHNEQFF
NA	few	TRBV21-1	TRBJ2-1	TGTGCCAGCAGCCCCAACGGCAGGAGGAGTGAGCAGTTCTTC	CASSPNGRRSEQFF
TRBD2	NA	TRBV12-3/TRBV12-4	TRBJ2-2	TGTGCCTGCAGTTTAGGGCCCCAGACTAGCGGGCATCTTACCGGGGAGCTGTTTTTT	CACSLGPQTSGHLTGELFF
TRBD2	many	TRBV5-1	TRBJ2-7	TGCGCCAGCAACTCCCCCCAGCGGGAGGCCTACGAGCAGTACTTC	CASNSPQREAYEQYF
NA	few	TRBV4-3	TRBJ1-2	TGCGCCAGCAGCCAGGCACAGGGAAACCTCTATGGCTACACCTTC	CASSQAQGNLYGYTF
TRBD1	many	TRBV20-1	TRBJ2-7	TGCAGTGCTCCGGGACAGGCGGATTACGAGCAGTACTTC	CSAPGQADYEQYF
TRBD2	NA	TRBV12-3/TRBV12-4	TRBJ2-4	TGTGCCAGCAGCATAGCGGGAGGAGGGGTCAAAAACATTCAGTACTTC	CASSIAGGGVKNIQYF
NA	NA	TRBV24-1	TRBJ2-1	TGTGCCACCGGAATCGGGAATGAGCAGTTCTTC	CATGIGNEQFF
TRBD1	NA	TRBV27	TRBJ2-3	TGTGCCAGCAGTTCGATAGGACAGGAACACACAGATACGCAGTATTTT	CASSSIGQEHTDTQYF
TRBD2	NA	TRBV7-6	TRBJ2-1	TGTGCCAGCAGCTTAGCGTTGGAGCGGGGGTACAATGAGCAGTTCTTC	CASSLALERGYNEQFF
NA	NA	TRBV29-1	TRBJ2-7	TGCAGCGTTGAGTTGGAGTACGACCAGTACTTC	CSVELEYDQYF
TRBD1	few	TRBV2	TRBJ2-3	TGTGCCAGCTTGGTGACACAGGGGGCCGCAGATACGCAGTATTTT	CASLVTQGAADTQYF
TRBD2	many	TRBV12-3/TRBV12-4	TRBJ2-7	TGTGCCAGCAGGATAGCGGGAGGCTCCTACGAGCAGTACTTC	CASRIAGGSYEQYF
NA	NA	TRBV9	TRBJ2-3	TGTGCCAGCAGCGGGGGGATGGTTGATACGCAGTATTTT	CASSGGMVDTQYF
TRBD2	many	TRBV11-2	TRBJ2-1	TGTGCCAGCAGACCCACCGGAACAGGGATAGCGGGGAGCTCCTACAATGAGCAGTTCTTC	CASRPTGTGIAGSSYNEQFF
NA	many	TRBV28	TRBJ2-7	TGTGCCAGCAGTTTATCACAAGCCAATTCCTACGAGCAGTACTTC	CASSLSQANSYEQYF
NA	few	TRBV29-1	TRBJ1-1	TGCAGCGTTGAGGTTCCCCGATTTGCTGAAGCTTTCTTT	CSVEVPRFAEAFF
NA	few	TRBV10-3	TRBJ2-2	TGTGCCATCAGTGAGCCGGCGGACGTGCACACCGGGGAGCTGTTTTTT	CAISEPADVHTGELFF
NA	many	TRBV4-1	TRBJ2-7	TGCGCCAGCAGCCAAGTCCCACAGGAATCCCTATACGAGCAGTACTTC	CASSQVPQESLYEQYF
NA	few	TRBV6-2/TRBV6-3	TRBJ2-1	TGTGCCAGCAGTGGACATCCTACCTACAATGAGCAGTTCTTC	CASSGHPTYNEQFF
TRBD1	many	TRBV29-1	TRBJ1-2	TGCAGCGTTGAAGAGGGGACAGGGCAACACTATGGCTACACCTTC	CSVEEGTGQHYGYTF
TRBD1	NA	TRBV12-3/TRBV12-4	TRBJ1-2	TGTGCCAGCGGTGGGTCGGGACAGGGGGTTGGCTACACCTTC	CASGGSGQGVGYTF
TRBD1	few	TRBV6-1	TRBJ1-5	TGTGCCAGCAGCCTCGGGACAGGGGACAGAAATCAGCCCCAGCATTTT	CASSLGTGDRNQPQHF
NA	few	TRBV6-5	TRBJ2-1	TGTGCCAGCAGTTACATCTGGGGGGTGTACAATGAGCAGTTCTTC	CASSYIWGVYNEQFF
NA	few	TRBV7-9	TRBJ2-7	TGTGCCAGCAGCTTTTTCCCCGCGGGGTCCGTGGGGGAGCAGTACTTC	CASSFFPAGSVGEQYF